This T cell receptor beta chain was recorded in a study of cytomegalovirus exposure and HLA in healthy donors. The CDR3 runs 13 residues. The germline V gene encodes CDR1 MNHNS and CDR2 SASEGT. The J segment lost 2 bases and the V segment lost 7 bases, leaving 2 bases of the junction unmatched. Clones were read by immunoSEQ multiplex PCR, and TCRdb kept only the in-frame ones, dropping some. Among about 140,000 clones listed, 85% to 90% were seen once. Sequenced sample: PBMCs. The chain links TRBV6-1 to TRBJ1-1; 9 nucleotides agree with TRBD1. This clonotype originated in a woman younger than 30 in good health and CMV-seropositive. CDR3 DNA: TGTGCCAGCAAGACAGGGGGAAACACTGAAGCTTTCTTT. Amino acids: CASKTGGNTEAFF.